Listed here are 23 T cell receptor beta chains from one sample, sequenced in a study of blood T cells in healthy people across ages. PCR was performed a second time for about 7 to 11 cycles using a sample-barcoded 5' primer and a J-beta primer mix. Using its own MiXCR run on the 5' RACE reads, TCRdb lists one record per CDR3 protein. The data contain 710,000 or so distinct CDR3 sequences, 32% of them singletons. The specimen was blood. These TCRs come from a woman aged 80 or older in good health.

This clonotype was seen only once. This may be a read error, as it is one base from a much larger clone. The chain carries TRBV5-1 and TRBJ1-1; 9 bases line up with TRBD1. Germline V gives CDR1 SGHRS, CDR2 YFSETQ. The CDR3 runs to 14 residues. In DNA form, the CDR3 reads TGCGCCAGCAGCCAGGGACAGGGAAGCACTGAAACTTTCTTT. It translates to CASSQGQGSTETFF.

This clonotype has only a few counts. The rearrangement links TRBV10-3 to TRBJ1-2, with D tentatively TRBD1 (5 bases). V gave up 8 bases and J gave up 4 bases, with 14 bases separating them. Per germline, CDR1 ENHRY and CDR2 SYGVKD. The CDR3 runs to 13 residues. The CDR3: CAIGAGGVYGYTF. As DNA, the CDR3 is TGTGCCATCGGGGCTGGGGGGGTCTATGGCTACACCTTC.

For this clonotype: The junction does not match germline at one end; this may be a read error. The rearrangement links TRBV7-2 to TRBJ2-3; D is perhaps TRBD2 (7 bases). CDR1 and CDR2 from the germline V gene are SGHTA and FQGNSA. The CDR3 runs 15 residues. The CDR3 spells CAGSLGGGATDTQYF. Here the CDR3 DNA reads TGTGCCGGCAGCTTAGGGGGGGGGGCCACAGATACGCAGTATTTT.

The V call is TRBV5-4, the J call TRBJ1-6; the match to TRBD1 covers 7 bases. V was pared by 3 bases and J by 7 bases, with 7 bases of the junction left unmatched. The CDR3 covers 15 residues. Germline V lookup: CDR1 SGHNT, CDR2 YYREEE (reference sequence). The CDR3 DNA reads TGTGCCAGCAGCTCGCCGGACAGGATAAATTCACCCCTCCACTTT. Its translation: CASSSPDRINSPLHF.

This clonotype has ten or more counts. The CDR3 loop reads CASSSQTSGGRETQYF. In nucleotides, the CDR3 is TGTGCCAGCAGCTCCCAGACTAGCGGGGGGAGAGAGACCCAGTACTTC. This chain links TRBV7-8 with TRBJ2-5; 13 bases are shared with TRBD2. J lost 4 bases, V lost 4 bases, and 6 bases had no gene match. The CDR3 is 16 amino acids. Germline assignment: CDR1 SGHVS and CDR2 FQNEAQ.

The rearrangement joins TRBV14 to TRBJ2-7; perhaps TRBD1 as D (6 bases). Trimming took 4 bases from V and 5 from J, leaving 15 bases between them. Germline CDR1 reads SGHDN; CDR2 reads FVKESK. CDR3 length equals 14 residues. The CDR3 sequence is CASSPFQGSHEQYF. The CDR3 nucleotides are TGTGCCAGCAGCCCCTTCCAGGGGTCCCACGAGCAGTACTTC.

The table lists this clonotype with a count of one. This chain joins TRBV5-1 and TRBJ2-5; D is unresolved. With 2 bases removed from V and 3 bases from J, the gap between germline ends came to 11 bases. Germline CDR1 SGHRS, CDR2 YFSETQ. The CDR3 length is 14 residues. Here the CDR3 reads CASSLERPKETQYF. The CDR3 DNA reads TGCGCCAGCAGCTTAGAGCGCCCCAAAGAGACCCAGTACTTC.

This clonotype was seen only a few times. Just one base apart from a much larger clone, this may be a read error. This sequence joins TRBV7-2 and TRBJ2-5; unclear D gene. V was clipped by 1 base and J by 11 bases, with 17 bases between them. Germline V gene sequence: CDR1 SGHTA, CDR2 FQGNSA. This CDR3 region has 14 residues. Here the CDR3 reads CASSLGPSSGEQYF. The CDR3 region has the DNA TGTGCCAGCAGCTTAGGGCCCTCGAGTGGTGAGCAGTACTTC.

The sample holds a few counts of this clonotype. This may be a read error, as it is one base from a much larger clone. The chain carries TRBV28 and TRBJ2-7; a possible D gene is TRBD2 (6 bases). The CDR3 extends over 13 amino acids. CDR1 MDHEN and CDR2 SYDVKM come from the germline V gene. CDR3 DNA sequence: TGTGCCAGCAGCCCCCAGGGAGGCCACGAGCGGTACTTC. Translated, it gives CASSPQGGHERYF.

This clonotype was counted at least ten times. The chain has TRBV6-2 or TRBV6-3 and TRBJ1-2; no clear D gene. There are 15 residues in the CDR3. Germline-derived CDR1 and CDR2 are MNHEY and SVGEGT. V lost 6 bases and J 4 bases, leaving 18 bases between the germline ends. The CDR3, as DNA: TGTGCCAGCAGCTCCCCGGAAGGAAATGGCTATGGCTACACCTTC. It specifies CASSSPEGNGYGYTF.

V and J are TRBV27 and TRBJ1-5; 8 bases match TRBD1. Unmatched junction bases numbered 4, after V lost 5 bases and J lost 1 base. Per the germline V gene, CDR1 is MNHEY and CDR2 is SMNVEV (reference sequence). CDR3 length equals 15 residues. The CDR3 protein is CASSPRTGSNQPQHF. As DNA, the CDR3 is TGTGCCAGCAGTCCTCGGACAGGGAGCAATCAGCCCCAGCATTTT.

The chain combines TRBV5-1 with TRBJ2-2, with 11 nucleotides matching TRBD1. This CDR3 comprises 18 residues. V lost 4 bases and J lost 4; bases outside the gene matches: 12. Germline CDR1 and CDR2: SGHRS and YFSETQ. The CDR3 reads CASSLLDRGRGPTGELFF. In DNA, the CDR3 is TGCGCCAGCAGCCTTCTGGACAGGGGGCGAGGGCCCACCGGGGAGCTGTTTTTT.

This clonotype has ten or more counts. The V and J genes are TRBV14 and TRBJ2-5; 12 bases fit TRBD2. J lost 3 bases, V lost 4 bases, and 0 bases had no gene match. This CDR3 comprises 14 residues. Germline V gives CDR1 SGHDN, CDR2 FVKESK. The CDR3 nucleotides are TGTGCCAGCAGCCGACTAGCGGGGGAAGAGACCCAGTACTTC. Translation: CASSRLAGEETQYF.

This clonotype was recorded many times. The chain is built from TRBV5-1 and TRBJ2-3; TRBD1 matches at 9 bases. Germline-derived CDR1 and CDR2 are SGHRS and YFSETQ. With V trimmed by 0 bases and J by 5 bases, 4 bases remained unmatched. The CDR3 runs 15 residues. The CDR3, as DNA: TGCGCCAGCAGCTTGGGGGACAGGGTGGTAGATACGCAGTATTTT. As protein: CASSLGDRVVDTQYF.

Notes on this clonotype: At one end, the junction sequence differs from germline, possibly due to a read error. The CDR3 region has the DNA TGCGCCAGCAGCTTGTGGACTTCGGGTCAGGACACTGGAGCTTTCTTT. Translation gives CASSLWTSGQDTGAFF. V and J are TRBV5-1 and TRBJ1-1; D perhaps matches TRBD1 (5 bases). Per germline, CDR1 SGHRS and CDR2 YFSETQ. CDR3 length equals 16 residues.

Ten or more counts support this clonotype. This rearrangement joins TRBV27 to TRBJ2-7; 7 bases match TRBD2. The CDR3 runs 15 residues. Germline values: CDR1 MNHEY, CDR2 SMNVEV (reference sequence). The junction had 12 bases not matched to a gene; V was cut back by 7 bases and J by 3 bases. The CDR3 nucleotides read TGTGCCAGCAACGGTCGGGCTAGCGGTAGCTACGAGCAGTACTTC. Amino acid sequence: CASNGRASGSYEQYF.

A remark on this clonotype: Germline is not matched at one junction end, which may reflect a read error. This chain uses TRBV3-1 with TRBJ2-1; no firm D call. The CDR3 has 12 residues. Germline CDR1 reads LGHDT; CDR2 reads YNNKEL (reference sequence). The CDR3 is CTSSLTWDEQFF. CDR3 DNA: TGTACCAGCAGTCTAACCTGGGATGAGCAGTTCTTC.

On this clonotype itself: A single base separates this from a much larger clone, so it may be a read error. The CDR3 bases are TGTGCCAGCGAAACTGCCAGGACAGATACGCAGTATTTT. Translating gives CASETARTDTQYF. The genes are TRBV6-1 and TRBJ2-3; D unresolved. Germline CDR1 is MNHNS and CDR2 is SASEGT. CDR3 size: 13 residues. Trimming left V 8 bases short and J 3 bases short, with 12 bases between.

The table lists this clonotype with many counts. The J gene is TRBJ2-3, the V gene TRBV20-1, with 11 positions matching TRBD2. CDR1 and CDR2 from the germline V gene are DFQATT and SNEGSKA (reference sequence). The ends lost 4 bases at V and 2 bases at J; junction bases unmatched: 2. The CDR3 consists of 14 residues. CDR3 region: CSAMTSGTTDTQYF. The CDR3 DNA sequence: TGCAGTGCTATGACTAGCGGGACCACAGATACGCAGTATTTT.

This clonotype appeared many times. This chain links TRBV25-1 with TRBJ1-6; 7 bases are a match to TRBD1. The CDR3 length is 14 residues. Germline CDR1 and CDR2: MGHDK and SYGVNS. The J segment lost 7 bases and the V segment lost 3 bases, leaving 3 bases of the junction unmatched. The CDR3 region has the DNA TGTGCCAGCAGTGAGACAGGGAACAATTCACCCCTCCACTTT. Translation gives CASSETGNNSPLHF.

In its sample, this clonotype was seen a few times. The chain carries TRBV12-3 or TRBV12-4 and TRBJ2-4; D is perhaps TRBD2 (6 bases). The CDR3 has 13 amino acids. V lost 4 bases, J lost 13 bases, and 17 bases lay in between. CDR3 sequence (DNA): TGTGCCAGCAGTTCCCGCCGGGGAGGTGAGCAGTACTTC. Translating gives CASSSRRGGEQYF.

The chain is built from TRBV7-2 and TRBJ2-5; a weak D match, TRBD2 (5 bases). Germline V gene lookup returns CDR1 SGHTA and CDR2 FQGNSA. This CDR3 is built from 12 residues. The V gene lost 8 bases and the J gene lost 3 bases, with 10 bases spanning the gap. The CDR3 nucleotides are TGTGCCAGCGGGAGCAGAAAAGAGACCCAGTACTTC. Its protein product is CASGSRKETQYF. Together with reference TRBV7-2 and TRBJ2-5, the CDR3 gives the full variable domain: GAGVSQSPSNKVTEKGKDVELRCDPISGHTALYWYRQSLGQGLEFLIYFQGNSAPDKSGLPSDRFSAERTGGSVSTLTIQRTQQEDSAVYLCASGSRKETQYFGPGTRLLVL.

The sample holds many counts of this clonotype. The chain has TRBV7-9 and TRBJ1-2; D gene uncertain. The CDR3 loop spans 15 amino acids. V shed 3 bases and J shed 6 bases, with 17 bases lying between them. Germline V lookup: CDR1 SEHNR, CDR2 FQNEAQ (reference sequence). The CDR3 DNA reads TGTGCCAGCAGCTTCAATTCTGGTTCTACGGATGGCTACACCTTC. Its protein product is CASSFNSGSTDGYTF.